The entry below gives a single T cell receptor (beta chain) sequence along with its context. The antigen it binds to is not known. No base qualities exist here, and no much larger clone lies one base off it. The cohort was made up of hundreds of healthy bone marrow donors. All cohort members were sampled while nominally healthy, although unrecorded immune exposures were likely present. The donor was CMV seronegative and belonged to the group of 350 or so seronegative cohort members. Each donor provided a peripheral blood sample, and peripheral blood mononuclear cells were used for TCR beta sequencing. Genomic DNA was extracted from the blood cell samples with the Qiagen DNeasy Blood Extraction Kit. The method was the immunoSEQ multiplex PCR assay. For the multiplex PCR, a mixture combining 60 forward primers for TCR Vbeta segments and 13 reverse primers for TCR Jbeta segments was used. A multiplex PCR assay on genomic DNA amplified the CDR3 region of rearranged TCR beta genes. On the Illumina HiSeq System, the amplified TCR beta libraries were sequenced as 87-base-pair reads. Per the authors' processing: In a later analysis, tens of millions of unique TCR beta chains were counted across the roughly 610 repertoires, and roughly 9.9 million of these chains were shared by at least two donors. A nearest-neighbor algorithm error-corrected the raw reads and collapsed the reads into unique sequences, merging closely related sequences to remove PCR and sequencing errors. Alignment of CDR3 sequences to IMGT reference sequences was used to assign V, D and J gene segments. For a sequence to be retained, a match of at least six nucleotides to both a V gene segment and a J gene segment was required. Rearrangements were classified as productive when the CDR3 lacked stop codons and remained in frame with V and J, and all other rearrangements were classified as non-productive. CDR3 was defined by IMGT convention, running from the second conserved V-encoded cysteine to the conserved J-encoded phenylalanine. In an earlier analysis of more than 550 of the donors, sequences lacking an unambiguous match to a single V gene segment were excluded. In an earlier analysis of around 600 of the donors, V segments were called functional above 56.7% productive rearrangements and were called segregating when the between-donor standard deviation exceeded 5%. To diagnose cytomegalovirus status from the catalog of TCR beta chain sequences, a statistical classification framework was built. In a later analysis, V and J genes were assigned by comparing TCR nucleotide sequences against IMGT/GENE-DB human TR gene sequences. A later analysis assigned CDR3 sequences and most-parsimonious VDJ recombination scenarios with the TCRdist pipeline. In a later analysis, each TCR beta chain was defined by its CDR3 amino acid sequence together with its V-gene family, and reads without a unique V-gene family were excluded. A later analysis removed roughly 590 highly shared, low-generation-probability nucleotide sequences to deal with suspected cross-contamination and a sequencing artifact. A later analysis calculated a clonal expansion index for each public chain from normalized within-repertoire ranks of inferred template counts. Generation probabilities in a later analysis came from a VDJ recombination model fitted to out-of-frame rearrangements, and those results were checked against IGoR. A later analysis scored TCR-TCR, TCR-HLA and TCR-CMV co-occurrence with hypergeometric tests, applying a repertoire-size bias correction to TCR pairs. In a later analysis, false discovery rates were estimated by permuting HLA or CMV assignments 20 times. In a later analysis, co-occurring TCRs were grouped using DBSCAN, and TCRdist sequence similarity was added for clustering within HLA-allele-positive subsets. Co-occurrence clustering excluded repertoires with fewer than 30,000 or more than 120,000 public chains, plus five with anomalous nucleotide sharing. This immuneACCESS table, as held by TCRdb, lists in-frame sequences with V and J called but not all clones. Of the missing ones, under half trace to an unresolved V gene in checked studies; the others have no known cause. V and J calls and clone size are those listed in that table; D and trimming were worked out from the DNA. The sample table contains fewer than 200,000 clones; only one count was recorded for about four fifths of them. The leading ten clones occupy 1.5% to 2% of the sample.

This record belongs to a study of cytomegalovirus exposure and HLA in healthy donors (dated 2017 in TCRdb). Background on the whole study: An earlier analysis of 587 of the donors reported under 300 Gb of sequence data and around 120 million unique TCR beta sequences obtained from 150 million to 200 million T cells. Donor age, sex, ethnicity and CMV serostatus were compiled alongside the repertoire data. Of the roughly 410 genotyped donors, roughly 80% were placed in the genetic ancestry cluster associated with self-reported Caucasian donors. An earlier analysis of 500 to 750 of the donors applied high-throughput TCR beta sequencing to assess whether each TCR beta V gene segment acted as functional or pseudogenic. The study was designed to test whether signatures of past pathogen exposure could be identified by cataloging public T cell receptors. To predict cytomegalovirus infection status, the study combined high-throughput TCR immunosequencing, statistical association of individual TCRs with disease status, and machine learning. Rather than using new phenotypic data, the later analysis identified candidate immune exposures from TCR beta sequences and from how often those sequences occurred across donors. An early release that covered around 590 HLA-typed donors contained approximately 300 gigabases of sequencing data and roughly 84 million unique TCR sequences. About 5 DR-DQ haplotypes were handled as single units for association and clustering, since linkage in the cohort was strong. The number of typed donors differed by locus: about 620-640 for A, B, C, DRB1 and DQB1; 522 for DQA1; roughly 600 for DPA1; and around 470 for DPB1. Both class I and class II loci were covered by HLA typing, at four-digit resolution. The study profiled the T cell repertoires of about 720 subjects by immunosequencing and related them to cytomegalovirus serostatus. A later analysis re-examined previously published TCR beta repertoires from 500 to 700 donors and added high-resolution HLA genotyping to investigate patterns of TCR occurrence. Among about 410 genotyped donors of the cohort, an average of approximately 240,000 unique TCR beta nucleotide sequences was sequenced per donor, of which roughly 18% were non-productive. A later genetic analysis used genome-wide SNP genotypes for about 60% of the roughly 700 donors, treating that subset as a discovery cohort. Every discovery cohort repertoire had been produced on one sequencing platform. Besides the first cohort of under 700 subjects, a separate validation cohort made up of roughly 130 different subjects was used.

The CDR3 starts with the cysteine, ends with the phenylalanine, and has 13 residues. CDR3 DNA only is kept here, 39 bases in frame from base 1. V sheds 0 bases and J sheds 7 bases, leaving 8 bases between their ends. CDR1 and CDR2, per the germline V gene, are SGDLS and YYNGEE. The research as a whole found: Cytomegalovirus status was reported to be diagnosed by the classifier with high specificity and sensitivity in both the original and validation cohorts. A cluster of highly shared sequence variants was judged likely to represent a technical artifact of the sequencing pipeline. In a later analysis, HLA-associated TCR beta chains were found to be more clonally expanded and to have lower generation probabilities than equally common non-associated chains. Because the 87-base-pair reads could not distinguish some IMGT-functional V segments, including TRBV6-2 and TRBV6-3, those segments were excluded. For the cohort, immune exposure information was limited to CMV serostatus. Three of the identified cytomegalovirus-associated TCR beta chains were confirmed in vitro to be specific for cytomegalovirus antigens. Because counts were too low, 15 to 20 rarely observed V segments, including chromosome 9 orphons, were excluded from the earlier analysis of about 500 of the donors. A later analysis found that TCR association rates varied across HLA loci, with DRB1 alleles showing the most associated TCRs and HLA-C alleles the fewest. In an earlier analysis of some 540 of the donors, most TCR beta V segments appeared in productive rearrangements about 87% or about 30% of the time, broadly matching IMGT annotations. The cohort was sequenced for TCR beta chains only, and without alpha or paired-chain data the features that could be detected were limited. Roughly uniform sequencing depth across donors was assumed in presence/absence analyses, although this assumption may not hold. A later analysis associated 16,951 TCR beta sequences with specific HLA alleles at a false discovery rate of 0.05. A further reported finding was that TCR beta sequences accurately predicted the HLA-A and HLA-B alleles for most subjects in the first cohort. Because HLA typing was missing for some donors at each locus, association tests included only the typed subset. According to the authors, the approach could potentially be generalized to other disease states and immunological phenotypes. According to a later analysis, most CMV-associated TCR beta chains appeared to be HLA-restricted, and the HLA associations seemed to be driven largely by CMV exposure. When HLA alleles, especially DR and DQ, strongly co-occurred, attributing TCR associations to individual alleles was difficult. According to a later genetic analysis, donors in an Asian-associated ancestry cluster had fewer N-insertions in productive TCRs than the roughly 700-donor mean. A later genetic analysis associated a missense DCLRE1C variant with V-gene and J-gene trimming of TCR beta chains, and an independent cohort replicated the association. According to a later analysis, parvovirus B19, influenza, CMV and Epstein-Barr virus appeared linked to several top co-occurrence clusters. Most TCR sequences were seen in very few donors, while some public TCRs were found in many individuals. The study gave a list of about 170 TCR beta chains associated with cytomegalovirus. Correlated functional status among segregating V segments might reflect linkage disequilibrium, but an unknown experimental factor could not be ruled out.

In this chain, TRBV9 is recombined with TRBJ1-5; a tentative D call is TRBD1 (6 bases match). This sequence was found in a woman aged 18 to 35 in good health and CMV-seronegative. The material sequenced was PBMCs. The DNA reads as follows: TGTGCCAGCAGCGTAGCAGGGGAGCAGCCCCAGCATTTT. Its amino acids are CASSVAGEQPQHF.